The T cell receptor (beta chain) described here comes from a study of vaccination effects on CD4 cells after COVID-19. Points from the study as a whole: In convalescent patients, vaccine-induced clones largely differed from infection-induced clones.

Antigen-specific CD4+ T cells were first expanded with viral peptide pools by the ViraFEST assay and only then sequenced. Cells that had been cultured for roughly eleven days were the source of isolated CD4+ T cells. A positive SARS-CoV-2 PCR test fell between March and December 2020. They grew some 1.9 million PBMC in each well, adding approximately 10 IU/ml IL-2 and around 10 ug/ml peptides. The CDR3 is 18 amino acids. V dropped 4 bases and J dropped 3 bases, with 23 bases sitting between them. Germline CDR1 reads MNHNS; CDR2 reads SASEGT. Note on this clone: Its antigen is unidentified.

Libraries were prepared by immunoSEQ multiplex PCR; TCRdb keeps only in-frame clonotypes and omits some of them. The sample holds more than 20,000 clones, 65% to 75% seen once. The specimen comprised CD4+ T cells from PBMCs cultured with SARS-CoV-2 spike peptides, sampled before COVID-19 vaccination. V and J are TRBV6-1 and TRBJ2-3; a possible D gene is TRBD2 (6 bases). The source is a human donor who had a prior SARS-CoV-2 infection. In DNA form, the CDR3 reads TGTGCCAGCAGTGGGGAACATGGAGGGGCCGATGGGACAGATACGCAGTATTTT. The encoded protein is CASSGEHGGADGTDTQYF.